These 8 T cell receptor beta chains were all obtained from the same sample, sequenced in a study of brain metastases from non-small cell lung cancer. The assay was immunoSEQ multiplex PCR, and TCRdb's table has in-frame clones only and misses some. Among over a thousand clones listed, over 60% were seen once. Sequences were obtained from tissue from a brain metastasis. The source of these receptors is a donor at least 40 years old with non-small cell lung cancer.

V is TRBV29-1 and J is TRBJ2-7, with D perhaps TRBD1 (6 bases). CDR1 is SQVTM and CDR2 is ANQGSEA in the germline V gene. The CDR3 is 13 amino acids. V was pared by 4 bases and J by 2 bases, with 12 bases between. Here the CDR3 reads CSVGPQGAYEQYF. Written as DNA, the CDR3 is TGCAGCGTTGGTCCACAGGGAGCCTACGAGCAGTACTTC.

V gene TRBV11-1 combines with J gene TRBJ2-3; D is ambiguous. Germline CDR1 is SGHAT and CDR2 is FQDESV (reference sequence). The V gene lost 1 base and the J gene lost 0 bases, with 5 bases spanning the gap. The length of the CDR3 is 14 residues. The CDR3 loop is CASSLERSTDTQYF. CDR3 sequence (DNA): TGTGCCAGCAGCTTAGAACGGAGCACAGATACGCAGTATTTT. Full variable domain (remainder filled in from reference TRBV11-1 and TRBJ2-3): EAEVAQSPRYKITEKSQAVAFWCDPISGHATLYWYRQILGQGPELLVQFQDESVVDDSQLPKDRFSAERLKGVDSTLKIQPAELGDSAMYLCASSLERSTDTQYFGPGTRLTVL.

V is TRBV24-1 and J is TRBJ2-1; D may be TRBD1 (5 bases). This CDR3 spans 20 amino acids. V was cut by 3 bases and J by 0 bases, with 23 bases left in between. The germline V gene encodes CDR1 KGHDR and CDR2 SFDVKD. Here the CDR3 DNA reads TGTGCCACCAGTGATGAGAAAGGCTCTCCCGCTAGGGGCTCCTACAATGAGCAGTTCTTC. It codes for CATSDEKGSPARGSYNEQFF.

The rearrangement uses TRBV9 and TRBJ2-6; 7 positions agree with TRBD1. Trimming took 1 base from V and 4 from J; bases not matched to a gene: 5. Germline values: CDR1 SGDLS, CDR2 YYNGEE. CDR3 length: 16 amino acids. Here the CDR3 reads CASSVRQGSGANVLTF. CDR3 nucleotides: TGTGCCAGCAGCGTAAGACAGGGATCGGGGGCCAACGTCCTGACTTTC.

The chain links TRBV6-2 or TRBV6-3 to TRBJ2-1, with D perhaps given as TRBD1 or TRBD2 (6 bases each). V lost 6 bases and J 10 bases, leaving 22 bases between the germline ends. The CDR3 has 15 residues. Looked up from germline, CDR1 is MNHEY and CDR2 is SVGEGT. The CDR3 region is CASSPTVTGAQEQFF. CDR3 nucleotide sequence: TGTGCCAGCAGCCCGACCGTAACGGGGGCTCAGGAGCAGTTCTTC.

CDR3 sequence (DNA): TGTGCCAGCAGTCCGTATGTCGCGGGGGGGATTCGGGAGCAGTTCTTC. This translates into CASSPYVAGGIREQFF. The rearrangement joins TRBV28 to TRBJ2-1, with TRBD2 matching over 9 bases. Per germline, CDR1 MDHEN and CDR2 SYDVKM. This CDR3 is 16 amino acids long. With V trimmed by 5 bases and J by 10 bases, 15 bases remained unmatched.

This sequence joins TRBV19 and TRBJ1-6; TRBD1 might be the D (6 bases). CDR1 and CDR2 (germline): LNHDA, SQIVND (reference sequence). CDR3 size: 15 residues. Deletions cut 4 bases from V and 5 bases from J, with 12 bases between. The CDR3 nucleotides read TGTGCCAGTAGTAGCGACAGGTCCCATAATTCACCCCTCCACTTT. Translation gives CASSSDRSHNSPLHF.

The rearrangement links TRBV7-2 to TRBJ1-3, with D possibly being TRBD1 (5 bases). The CDR3 runs to 14 residues. CDR1 and CDR2 (germline): SGHTA, FQGNSA. V shed 7 bases and J shed 5 bases, with 15 bases lying between them. CDR3 nucleotides: TGTGCCAGCACCCCTACGGCGGGGCGAAACACCATATATTTT. Translation: CASTPTAGRNTIYF.